A single sample is the source of the 32 T cell receptor beta chains below, sequenced in a study of blood T cell repertoires in COVID-19. Here immunoSEQ multiplex PCR was the method, and the copy in TCRdb shows in-frame clones only, minus some. The sample records roughly 380,000 clones, 70% to 90% being singletons. Sequencing was carried out using peripheral blood. Receptor source: a woman aged 40 to 55 with COVID-19, enrolled during active disease.

J is TRBJ2-7 and V is TRBV28; D is uncertain. Trimming removed 3 bases at V and 3 bases at J, with 12 bases between. This CDR3 spans 14 amino acids. Per germline, CDR1 MDHEN and CDR2 SYDVKM. Here the CDR3 DNA reads TGTGCCAGCAGTTTCAGGCCCCTTCACTACGAGCAGTACTTC. Protein sequence: CASSFRPLHYEQYF.

This clone appeared once. The J gene is TRBJ1-1, the V gene TRBV5-1, with a possible D match to TRBD1 (6 bases). With 0 bases removed from V and 4 bases from J, the gap between germline ends came to 10 bases. Per the germline V gene, CDR1 is SGHRS and CDR2 is YFSETQ. The length of the CDR3 is 14 residues. The CDR3 protein is CASSLAGDITEAFF. DNA for the CDR3: TGCGCCAGCAGCTTGGCAGGGGACATCACTGAAGCTTTCTTT. Full variable domain (remainder filled in from reference TRBV5-1 and TRBJ1-1): KAGVTQTPRYLIKTRGQQVTLSCSPISGHRSVSWYQQTPGQGLQFLFEYFSETQRNKGNFPGRFSGRQFSNSRSEMNVSTLELGDSALYLCASSLAGDITEAFFGQGTRLTVV.

This sequence joins TRBV7-9 and TRBJ2-7; 13 bases line up with TRBD2. Germline V CDR1 and CDR2: SEHNR, FQNEAQ (reference sequence). The J segment lost 5 bases and the V segment lost 5 bases, leaving 12 bases of the junction unmatched. There are 17 residues in the CDR3. This CDR3 reads CASSVLAGGLLGHEQYF. The DNA of the CDR3 is TGTGCCAGCAGCGTACTAGCGGGAGGGCTTCTGGGCCACGAGCAGTACTTC.

This sequence joins TRBV4-3 and TRBJ2-1, with D possibly TRBD2 on 6 matching bases. V shed 0 bases and J shed 7 bases, with 16 bases lying between them. The CDR3 is 16 amino acids. Germline CDR1 is LGHNA and CDR2 is YSLEER. The CDR3 DNA reads as TGCGCCAGCAGCCAAGAGAAACTAGCCTTATGGAATGAGCAGTTCTTC. This translates into CASSQEKLALWNEQFF.

The rearrangement joins TRBV18 to TRBJ1-2; TRBD1 is a possible D gene (6 bases). The CDR3 sequence is 13 residues long. V was cut by 5 bases and J by 4 bases, with 11 bases left in between. Per the germline V gene, CDR1 is KGHSH and CDR2 is LQKENI. Here the CDR3 reads CASSAQGSYGYTF. Written as DNA, the CDR3 is TGTGCCAGCTCAGCCCAGGGGAGCTATGGCTACACCTTC. Full variable domain (missing parts from reference TRBV18 and TRBJ1-2): NAGVMQNPRHLVRRRGQEARLRCSPMKGHSHVYWYRQLPEEGLKFMVYLQKENIIDESGMPKERFSAEFPKEGPSILRIQQVVRGDSAAYFCASSAQGSYGYTFGSGTRLTVV.

The CDR3 protein is CANNVLGRALTYNEQFF. For the CDR3, the DNA is TGCGCCAACAACGTACTCGGGCGGGCCTTAACCTACAATGAGCAGTTCTTC. The genes are TRBV10-1 and TRBJ2-1, with TRBD2 as a possible D gene (5 bases). Trimming cost V 10 bases and J 2 bases, with 24 bases left between them. CDR1 and CDR2 (germline): WNHNN, SYGVQD (reference sequence). The CDR3 sequence is 17 residues long.

The chain combines TRBV6-2 or TRBV6-3 with TRBJ2-7, with D perhaps TRBD2 (5 bases). This CDR3 has 19 residues. CDR1 is MNHEY, CDR2 SVGEGT, per germline. V gave up 5 bases and J gave up 6 bases, with 32 bases separating them. The CDR3 protein is CASSPQGSGRAHFLGEQYF. The CDR3 bases are TGTGCCAGCAGTCCCCAAGGGAGCGGAAGGGCCCATTTTCTCGGCGAGCAGTACTTC.

The chain carries TRBV6-2 or TRBV6-3 and TRBJ1-5, with D possibly being TRBD1 (6 bases). Germline V CDR1 and CDR2: MNHEY, SVGEGT. V was pared by 5 bases and J by 5 bases, with 13 bases between. The CDR3 spans 14 residues. The CDR3 bases are TGTGCCAGCAGTGCTGACAGGCCCCATCAGCCCCAGCATTTT. Encoded protein: CASSADRPHQPQHF.

The table lists this clone with a count of one. The chain is built from TRBV11-2 and TRBJ2-1, with D perhaps matching TRBD2 (6 bases). The germline gives CDR1 SGHAT, CDR2 FQNNGV. This CDR3 region has 16 residues. The V and J ends lost 7 bases and 7 bases respectively, with 23 bases between them. CDR3 sequence reads: CASISIAGPSGNEQFF. CDR3 nucleotides: TGTGCCAGCATTTCCATCGCGGGACCCAGCGGTAATGAGCAGTTCTTC.

The chain combines TRBV7-6 with TRBJ2-1, with 8 bases aligning to TRBD2. Germline V CDR1 and CDR2: SGHVS, FNYEAQ. The CDR3 covers 16 residues. J gave up 6 bases and V 5 bases, and 12 bases lay outside the gene matches. CDR3 region: CASSPLAGTRINEQFF. The CDR3 coding sequence is TGTGCCAGCAGCCCACTCGCCGGGACTAGAATCAATGAGCAGTTCTTC.

This clone was detected only once. The chain has TRBV24-1 and TRBJ2-2, with 9 positions matching TRBD1. The ends lost 3 bases at V and 5 bases at J; junction bases unmatched: 6. From germline, CDR1 is KGHDR and CDR2 SFDVKD. This CDR3 contains 16 residues. The CDR3 is CATSDPTGGKTGELFF. The CDR3 DNA reads TGTGCCACCAGTGATCCGACAGGGGGGAAAACCGGGGAGCTGTTTTTT.

J is TRBJ1-1 and V is TRBV28; the match to TRBD1 covers 7 bases. The CDR3 length is 16 residues. V shed 8 bases and J 3 bases; nucleotides not matched to a gene: 15. In germline, CDR1 is MDHEN, CDR2 SYDVKM. CDR3 coding DNA: TGTGCCAGCCCGAGATCAGGGGGAGAAATGGACACTGAAGCTTTCTTT. It encodes CASPRSGGEMDTEAFF.

V is TRBV7-2 and J is TRBJ2-2; D may be TRBD2 (7 bases). The CDR3 loop spans 19 amino acids. V gave up 2 bases and J gave up 5 bases, with 24 bases separating them. Germline V gene data show CDR1 as SGHTA and CDR2 as FQGNSA. CDR3 loop: CASSLRGGGSLQGTGELFF. The CDR3 DNA is TGTGCCAGCAGCTTAAGAGGCGGGGGATCACTCCAGGGGACCGGGGAGCTGTTTTTT.

This clone was observed a handful of times. Here the CDR3 reads CASSQVGLGEKLFF. DNA of the CDR3: TGCGCCAGCAGCCAAGTTGGGCTGGGTGAAAAACTGTTTTTT. The chain combines TRBV4-3 with TRBJ1-4, with no clear D. Germline V CDR1 and CDR2: LGHNA, YSLEER. The ends were cut back, 1 base at V and 7 bases at J, with 10 bases in the middle. The CDR3 has 14 amino acids.

The chain employs TRBV4-3 and TRBJ1-1, with D uncertain. Germline lookup yields CDR1 LGHNA and CDR2 YSLEER. Trimming shortened V by 4 bases and J by 0 bases, and 12 bases separated the two germline ends. This CDR3 has 15 residues. The CDR3 here is CASSRRALLNTEAFF. The CDR3 coding sequence is TGCGCCAGCAGCCGGAGGGCTTTATTGAACACTGAAGCTTTCTTT.

The chain links TRBV5-1 to TRBJ1-1; D might be TRBD1 (5 bases). V gave up 0 bases and J gave up 0 bases, with 12 bases separating them. Germline CDR1 reads SGHRS; CDR2 reads YFSETQ. The CDR3 is made up of 16 amino acids. The CDR3 bases are TGCGCCAGCAGCTTGGGGATCCAGGGTATGAACACTGAAGCTTTCTTT. Its protein product is CASSLGIQGMNTEAFF. Full variable domain (missing parts from reference TRBV5-1 and TRBJ1-1): KAGVTQTPRYLIKTRGQQVTLSCSPISGHRSVSWYQQTPGQGLQFLFEYFSETQRNKGNFPGRFSGRQFSNSRSEMNVSTLELGDSALYLCASSLGIQGMNTEAFFGQGTRLTVV.

This clone has just one count. The chain has TRBV19 and TRBJ2-5; TRBD2 agrees at 7 bases. J lost 5 bases, V lost 7 bases, and 7 bases had no gene match. Germline V gives CDR1 LNHDA, CDR2 SQIVND (reference sequence). This CDR3 contains 13 residues. The DNA of the CDR3 is TGTGCCAGTAATCTGGGGCGGGGGGAGACCCAGTACTTC. Translating gives CASNLGRGETQYF.

The chain recombines TRBV6-5 with TRBJ1-4, with 7 bases lining up with TRBD1. From germline, CDR1 is MNHEY and CDR2 SVGAGI. With 5 bases clipped from V and 8 bases from J, the junction kept 2 bases outside the gene matches. The CDR3 spans 12 residues. The CDR3 region is CASSPQGEKLFF. In DNA, the CDR3 is TGTGCCAGCAGTCCACAGGGGGAAAAACTGTTTTTT.

In this sample, this clone turned up a few times. The chain recombines TRBV7-8 with TRBJ2-3; 8 bases agree with TRBD1. CDR1 and CDR2 from the germline V gene are SGHVS and FQNEAQ. This CDR3 region has 15 residues. V shed 5 bases and J 7 bases; nucleotides not matched to a gene: 11. For the CDR3, the DNA is TGTGCCAGCAGCACTCGACAGGGGACGGCGAATACGCAGTATTTT. Protein product: CASSTRQGTANTQYF.

With regard to this clone: In the same sample, other DNA sequences code for this CDR3. The CDR3 bases are TGCGCCAGCAGCTTGGCGGGAGGTAGGAATGAGCAGTTCTTC. Encoded protein: CASSLAGGRNEQFF. J is TRBJ2-1 and V is TRBV5-1; 7 bases match TRBD2. From germline, CDR1 is SGHRS and CDR2 YFSETQ. The CDR3 length is 14 residues. The junction had 4 bases not matched to a gene; V was cut back by 0 bases and J by 7 bases.

The chain combines TRBV4-1 with TRBJ1-1, with 9 positions matching TRBD1. With V trimmed by 5 bases and J by 1 base, 5 bases remained unmatched. The germline CDR1 and CDR2 sequences are MGHRA and YSYEKL. The CDR3 totals 15 residues. The CDR3 nucleotides read TGCGCCAGCAGCTTCCAACAGGGGGCGAACACTGAAGCTTTCTTT. Protein: CASSFQQGANTEAFF.

CDR3 sequence (DNA): TGCGCCAGCAGCCAAGAGGCAGAAAGCAATCAGCCCCAGCATTTT. Translation gives CASSQEAESNQPQHF. The chain recombines TRBV4-3 with TRBJ1-5; D remains unclear. The V gene lost 0 bases and the J gene lost 1 base, with 7 bases spanning the gap. This CDR3 region has 15 residues. Germline V CDR1 and CDR2: LGHNA, YSLEER.

The chain is built from TRBV27 and TRBJ1-1; D gene uncertain. The CDR3 has 15 amino acids. Germline V gene sequence: CDR1 MNHEY, CDR2 SMNVEV (reference sequence). Trimming left V 5 bases short and J 0 bases short, with 13 bases between. Here the CDR3 DNA reads TGTGCCAGCAGTCGGCGGGTATTCATGAACACTGAAGCTTTCTTT. As protein: CASSRRVFMNTEAFF.

The CDR3: CASSYTLRGTTEAFF. The CDR3 DNA follows: TGTGCCAGCAGTTACACTTTAAGGGGGACCACTGAAGCTTTCTTT. The chain links TRBV6-2 or TRBV6-3 to TRBJ1-1; tentatively, D is TRBD1 (6 bases). This CDR3 comprises 15 residues. V lost 2 bases and J 4 bases, leaving 14 bases between the germline ends. Germline lookup yields CDR1 MNHEY and CDR2 SVGEGT.

This rearrangement joins TRBV7-9 to TRBJ1-6, with TRBD1 matching 8 bases. The J segment lost 6 bases and the V segment lost 1 base, leaving 2 bases of the junction unmatched. CDR1 and CDR2 (germline): SEHNR, FQNEAQ (reference sequence). This CDR3 contains 15 residues. CDR3 DNA: TGTGCCAGCAGCTTAGTCAGGGGGCTTAATTCACCCCTCCACTTT. Amino acid sequence: CASSLVRGLNSPLHF. Looking up the rest from reference TRBV7-9 and TRBJ1-6 gives the full variable domain: DTGVSQNPRHKITKRGQNVTFRCDPISEHNRLYWYRQTLGQGPEFLTYFQNEAQLEKSRLLSDRFSAERPKGSFSTLEIQRTEQGDSAMYLCASSLVRGLNSPLHFGNGTRLTVT.

With respect to this clone: The sample holds other DNA sequences that translate to the same CDR3. The chain recombines TRBV5-1 with TRBJ1-6; 10 bases are a match to TRBD1. The length of the CDR3 is 14 residues. Germline V CDR1 and CDR2: SGHRS, YFSETQ. J lost 7 bases, V lost 4 bases, and 2 bases had no gene match. CDR3 amino acids: CASSQGQGNSPLHF. For the CDR3, the DNA is TGCGCCAGCAGCCAGGGACAGGGGAATTCACCCCTCCACTTT. The full variable domain, completed using reference TRBV5-1 and TRBJ1-6, is KAGVTQTPRYLIKTRGQQVTLSCSPISGHRSVSWYQQTPGQGLQFLFEYFSETQRNKGNFPGRFSGRQFSNSRSEMNVSTLELGDSALYLCASSQGQGNSPLHFGNGTRLTVT.

Here the CDR3 DNA reads TGTGCCAGTAAACGGGAGAGCTCCTATAATTCACCCCTCCACTTT. Translated, it gives CASKRESSYNSPLHF. The rearrangement links TRBV19 to TRBJ1-6; D unclear. Trimming removed 7 bases from V and 0 bases from J, with 10 bases in between. This CDR3 contains 15 residues. Germline V gene lookup returns CDR1 LNHDA and CDR2 SQIVND (reference sequence). Full variable domain (rest looked up from reference TRBV19 and TRBJ1-6): DGGITQSPKYLFRKEGQNVTLSCEQNLNHDAMYWYRQDPGQGLRLIYYSQIVNDFQKGDIAEGYSVSREKKESFPLTVTSAQKNPTAFYLCASKRESSYNSPLHFGNGTRLTVT.

The rearrangement links TRBV11-2 to TRBJ1-2; no clear D. CDR1 and CDR2 (germline): SGHAT, FQNNGV. The germline V and J ends were trimmed by 5 bases and 4 bases, with 8 bases remaining between them. The CDR3 is 12 amino acids. CDR3 in amino acids: CASSPVFYGYTF. As DNA, the CDR3 is TGTGCCAGCAGCCCAGTATTCTATGGCTACACCTTC.

The rearrangement joins TRBV5-1 to TRBJ1-6; D is undetermined. This CDR3 comprises 14 residues. Trimming pared 0 bases from V and 7 bases from J, leaving 8 bases between. Germline V gives CDR1 SGHRS, CDR2 YFSETQ. CDR3 protein: CASSLEQTNSPLHF. CDR3 DNA: TGCGCCAGCAGCTTGGAACAGACGAATTCACCCCTCCACTTT.

The CDR3 spells CSVRTGGFYEQYF. The DNA for the CDR3 is TGCAGCGTTCGAACAGGGGGCTTCTACGAGCAGTACTTC. The V and J genes are TRBV29-1 and TRBJ2-7, with 9 bases that match TRBD1. From germline, CDR1 is SQVTM and CDR2 ANQGSEA. CDR3 length equals 13 residues. V lost 5 bases and J lost 3; bases outside the gene matches: 5.

This chain uses TRBV20-1 with TRBJ2-5, with D hard to call. CDR3 length: 10 residues. CDR1 DFQATT and CDR2 SNEGSKA come from the germline V gene (reference sequence). V shed 6 bases and J shed 5 bases, with 7 bases lying between them. This CDR3 reads CSAPRETQYF. In nucleotides, the CDR3 is TGCAGTGCCCCCCGGGAGACCCAGTACTTC.

The rearrangement links TRBV12-3 or TRBV12-4 to TRBJ1-5; D is unresolved. The CDR3 contains 12 residues. Trimming took off 3 bases at V and 3 bases at J, with 3 bases between the two ends. This CDR3 reads CASSFINQPQHF. The CDR3 nucleotides read TGTGCCAGCAGTTTTATCAATCAGCCCCAGCATTTT.